One sample yielded the 9 T cell receptor beta chains listed below, sequenced in a study of blood T cell repertoires in COVID-19. Clones were read by immunoSEQ multiplex PCR, and TCRdb kept only the in-frame ones, dropping some. The sample carries about 130,000 clones, around 85% recorded once. The sequencing sample was made of peripheral blood. The source of these receptors is a woman over 75 with COVID-19, enrolled during active disease.

The genes are TRBV14 and TRBJ2-2, with D possibly being TRBD1 (6 bases). This CDR3 comprises 17 residues. Looked up from germline, CDR1 is SGHDN and CDR2 is FVKESK. Trimming took 1 base from V and 3 from J, leaving 15 bases between them. For the CDR3, the DNA is TGTGCCAGCAGCCAAGTACCCCGATGGGGGCACACCGGGGAGCTGTTTTTT. Its translation is CASSQVPRWGHTGELFF.

The chain is built from TRBV29-1 and TRBJ2-3; TRBD2 aligns across 10 bases. This CDR3 has 14 amino acids. The germline V gene encodes CDR1 SQVTM and CDR2 ANQGSEA. Losses at the gene ends were 4 bases for V and 2 bases for J; bases not matched to a gene: 3. CDR3 sequence (DNA): TGCAGCGTTGGGACTAGCGGATTCACAGATACGCAGTATTTT. Its translation: CSVGTSGFTDTQYF.

This chain uses TRBV24-1 with TRBJ2-1; TRBD2 matches at 11 bases. Germline CDR1 reads KGHDR; CDR2 reads SFDVKD. The CDR3 length is 17 residues. The V and J ends lost 0 bases and 8 bases, in that order; junction bases with no gene match: 8. The chain's CDR3 is CATSDLTSGSRRDEQFF. The CDR3 DNA is TGTGCCACCAGTGATTTGACTAGCGGGAGCCGAAGGGATGAGCAGTTCTTC.

The V gene is TRBV19, the J gene TRBJ2-5; the match to TRBD1 covers 7 bases. This CDR3 has 15 amino acids. V lost 4 bases to trimming and J lost 7 bases; unmatched junction nucleotides: 12. The germline V gene encodes CDR1 LNHDA and CDR2 SQIVND (reference sequence). This CDR3 is CASSTHPGQGVTQYF. CDR3 bases: TGTGCCAGTAGTACCCACCCCGGCCAGGGGGTGACCCAGTACTTC.

The V gene is TRBV19, the J gene TRBJ1-5, with 9 bases fitting TRBD1. The CDR3 is 15 amino acids. CDR1 and CDR2 (germline): LNHDA, SQIVND (reference sequence). V lost 5 bases to trimming and J lost 4 bases; unmatched junction nucleotides: 6. The CDR3: CASSAGTGTNQPQHF. In nucleotides, the CDR3 is TGTGCCAGTAGTGCTGGGACAGGGACAAATCAGCCCCAGCATTTT.

J is TRBJ2-1 and V is TRBV6-2 or TRBV6-3; 16 nucleotides agree with TRBD2. Germline trimming cut 5 bases from V and 5 bases from J; bases unmatched to any gene: 3. Germline V gene lookup returns CDR1 MNHEY and CDR2 SVGEGT. This CDR3 region has 16 residues. CDR3 nucleotide sequence: TGTGCCAGCAGTCGGGGACTAGCGGGAGGGAACAATGAGCAGTTCTTC. Residues: CASSRGLAGGNNEQFF.

This clone was counted a few times. The J gene is TRBJ2-7, the V gene TRBV24-1, with TRBD1 identical over 8 bases. The J segment lost 3 bases and the V segment lost 3 bases, leaving 3 bases of the junction unmatched. The germline V gene has CDR1 KGHDR and CDR2 SFDVKD. The CDR3 extends over 14 amino acids. The CDR3 sequence: CATSDATGDYEQYF. CDR3 sequence (DNA): TGTGCCACCAGTGATGCGACAGGGGACTACGAGCAGTACTTC.

This clone was found once. The chain has TRBV6-5 and TRBJ1-5; unclear D gene. Germline V gene lookup returns CDR1 MNHEY and CDR2 SVGAGI. CDR3 length equals 15 residues. V gave up 6 bases and J gave up 0 bases, with 12 bases separating them. The chain's CDR3 is CASSRSGISNQPQHF. The CDR3 region has the DNA TGTGCCAGCAGCCGGAGCGGGATTAGCAATCAGCCCCAGCATTTT.

The V call is TRBV6-5, the J call TRBJ2-2; perhaps TRBD1 as D (6 bases). CDR3 length equals 15 residues. V lost 7 bases and J 7 bases, leaving 19 bases between the germline ends. Germline lookup yields CDR1 MNHEY and CDR2 SVGAGI. This chain's CDR3 is CASKVFSTGHGELFF. CDR3 sequence (DNA): TGTGCCAGCAAAGTCTTCTCTACAGGGCACGGGGAGCTGTTTTTT.